A selection of T cell receptor beta chains follows, all from one sample in a study of T cell responses to AZD1222 COVID-19 vaccine. Repertoires were generated with immunoSEQ multiplex PCR, while TCRdb's copy carries only in-frame clones and drops some. The sample lists some 140,000 clones, under 95% seen once, with 15% to 20% in the top ten. The sample was peripheral blood, taken on day 0 of AZD1222 vaccination. The receptors stem from an adult in good health. CDR3s include the opening cysteine and the closing phenylalanine or tryptophan. A D gene is named only where the DNA matches it firmly. Size is stated for part of the rows, as once, few or many counts, or as a class when the clone is expanded.

>TRBV29-1|NA|TRBJ2-7|NA
CSVERSQGNEQYF
TGCAGCGTTGAACGCAGCCAAGGGAACGAGCAGTACTTC
>TRBV28|NA|TRBJ2-3|NA
CASSLTSTDTQYF
TGTGCCAGCAGTTTAACTAGCACAGATACGCAGTATTTT
>TRBV9|NA|TRBJ2-5|once
CASSDSGQLKGTQYF
TGTGCCAGCAGCGACTCAGGACAGTTGAAAGGGACCCAGTACTTC
>TRBV29-1|TRBD1|TRBJ1-1|NA
CSVVSGQKNTEAFF
TGCAGCGTTGTTTCGGGACAGAAGAACACTGAAGCTTTCTTT
>TRBV7-9|TRBD2|TRBJ2-7|NA
CASSPPFDGLAGDADEQYF
TGTGCCAGCAGCCCCCCGTTCGACGGGTTAGCGGGAGATGCCGACGAGCAGTACTTC
>TRBV7-2|NA|TRBJ2-7|NA
CASSSDSSLNYEQYF
TGTGCCAGCAGCTCAGACAGTTCCCTTAACTACGAGCAGTACTTC
>TRBV18|TRBD1|TRBJ1-4|NA
CASSPNPGTGGDEKLFF
TGTGCCAGCTCACCGAACCCCGGGACAGGGGGCGATGAAAAACTGTTTTTT
>TRBV7-8|NA|TRBJ1-5|NA
CASRRTALINQPQHF
TGTGCCAGCAGGCGGACAGCCCTCATAAATCAGCCCCAGCATTTT
>TRBV5-4|NA|TRBJ2-1|NA
CASSLRVFHNEQFF
TGTGCCAGCAGCTTGCGGGTGTTCCACAATGAGCAGTTCTTC
>TRBV20-1|NA|TRBJ2-1|NA
CSASDLGYEQFF
TGCAGTGCTAGTGATCTAGGATATGAGCAGTTCTTC
>TRBV5-5|NA|TRBJ2-7|NA
CASTRHMGETYEQYF
TGTGCCAGCACCCGTCATATGGGGGAGACTTACGAGCAGTACTTC
>TRBV4-2|NA|TRBJ2-7|NA
CASSPSWGAHLEQYF
TGTGCCAGCAGCCCCTCTTGGGGGGCCCATCTAGAGCAGTACTTC
>TRBV6-1|NA|TRBJ1-3|NA
CASSDGYGNTIYF
TGTGCCAGCAGTGACGGGTATGGAAACACCATATATTTT
>TRBV15|TRBD1|TRBJ1-2|NA
CATSRPLGTAYGYTF
TGTGCCACCAGCAGACCCCTCGGGACAGCCTATGGCTACACCTTC
>TRBV9|NA|TRBJ2-7|few
CASSVDLASEQYF
TGTGCCAGCAGCGTAGACCTAGCTTCCGAGCAGTACTTC
>TRBV6-5|NA|TRBJ2-3|NA
CASSYSGGQYF
TGTGCCAGCAGTTACTCTGGGGGACAGTATTTT
>TRBV7-9|NA|TRBJ1-5|once
CASSDRSWGPQHF
TGTGCCAGCAGCGACAGGTCTTGGGGGCCCCAGCATTTT
>TRBV19|NA|TRBJ1-4|NA
CASSRTAGDEKLFF
TGTGCCAGTAGTAGGACAGCTGGCGATGAAAAACTGTTTTTT
>TRBV5-5|TRBD1|TRBJ2-2|NA
CASSLAGDRGYTGELFF
TGTGCCAGCAGCTTGGCCGGGGACAGGGGATACACCGGGGAGCTGTTTTTT
>TRBV28|TRBD1|TRBJ1-1|once
CASSAHRGLYTEAFF
TGTGCCAGCAGTGCCCACAGGGGGCTATACACTGAAGCTTTCTTT
>TRBV5-1|NA|TRBJ2-5|NA
CASSPGSKGGGETQYF
TGCGCCAGCAGCCCGGGATCCAAAGGGGGAGGGGAGACCCAGTACTTC
>TRBV5-1|TRBD2|TRBJ2-1|NA
CASSLEGLVPGGNEQFF
TGCGCCAGCAGCTTGGAGGGACTAGTTCCCGGAGGTAATGAGCAGTTCTTC
>TRBV7-9|TRBD1|TRBJ1-1|NA
CASSPGQGTLYTEAFF
TGTGCCAGCAGCCCCGGACAGGGGACACTGTACACTGAAGCTTTCTTT